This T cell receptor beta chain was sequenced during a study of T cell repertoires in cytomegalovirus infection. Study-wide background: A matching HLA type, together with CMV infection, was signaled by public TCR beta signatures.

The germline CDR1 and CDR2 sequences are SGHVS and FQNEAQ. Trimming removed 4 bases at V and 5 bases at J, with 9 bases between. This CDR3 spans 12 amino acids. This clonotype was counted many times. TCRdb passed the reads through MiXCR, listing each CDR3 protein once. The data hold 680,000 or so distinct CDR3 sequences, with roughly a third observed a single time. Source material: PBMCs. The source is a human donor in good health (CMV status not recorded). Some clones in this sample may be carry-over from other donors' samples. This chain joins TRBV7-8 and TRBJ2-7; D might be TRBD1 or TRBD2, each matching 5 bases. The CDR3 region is CASSWGWNEQYF. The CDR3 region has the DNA TGTGCCAGCAGCTGGGGGTGGAACGAGCAGTACTTC.